The present T cell receptor beta chain was sequenced within a study of blood T cell repertoires in COVID-19 (TCRdb year 2020). Background for the entire study: The collaborator samples originated in the United States, Italy and Spain and spanned the acute and convalescent phases of COVID-19. The prospective study material was composed of cDNA or gDNA derived from T cells, B-cell-depleted T cells, or PBMCs. Subjects who had been exposed to COVID-19, were actively infected with it, or had recovered from it provided the deeply sampled blood TCRbeta repertoires that made up the dataset. The repertoires were released in a freely available public database meant as a resource for research on the immune response to SARS-CoV-2. The samples were drawn from two sources: the first 160 participants of the ongoing ImmuneRACE study, and about 1,300 subjects contributed by 6 global collaborators. Sample metadata almost always included a de-identified subject ID, COVID-19 status, age in years and sex. Where available, HLA class I and class II types were obtained from metadata supplied by the sample provider rather than from assay-based typing. Points the paper makes about the study in general: How much clinical and demographic metadata was included differed by source and by participant, and the metadata was provided uncurated.

CDR1 and CDR2 are read off the germline V gene as SGHDN and FVKESK. The CDR3 starts with the cysteine, ends with the phenylalanine, and has 15 residues. Left in the record is the CDR3 DNA by itself, 45 bases read in frame from the first base. Germline trimming: 4 bases from V, 6 bases from J; junction bases outside gene matches: 9. TCRbeta CDR3 regions were amplified from genomic DNA by means of the immunoSEQ Assay, a bias-controlled multiplex PCR. As for how the authors treated the data: Nucleated cell counts per sample were estimated from amplification of reference gene primers within the assay. To quantify the absolute abundance of each unique TCRbeta CDR3 rearrangement, sequence reads were collapsed and filtered. For each sample, productive Simpson clonality was calculated by taking the square root of Simpson's diversity index across productive rearrangements. TCRdb limited this immuneACCESS table to in-frame rearrangements with V and J called. A share of clones is missing; checked studies link under half to unresolved V genes, and the rest is unexplained. V and J calls and clone size are those listed in that table; D and trimming were worked out from the DNA. This sample is represented by hundreds of thousands of clones; 70% to 90% of them were singletons. The biggest ten clones account for over 1.1% of the sample.

As concerns this clone: Its binding antigen is unknown. No qualities accompany the bases; no much larger clone lies one base away.

The collaborating institutions used their own protocols to collect whole blood in K2EDTA tubes. For TCRbeta analysis, collaborators shipped samples as frozen whole blood, isolated PBMCs, or DNA extracted from either of those sample types. The material sequenced was peripheral blood. The rearranged segments are TRBV14 and TRBJ1-3, with TRBD1 identical over 7 junction bases. This clonotype originated in a woman aged 25 to 45 with active or convalescent COVID-19. The CDR3 protein is CASSRDSVMENTIYF. The DNA is as follows: TGTGCCAGCAGCCGGGACAGCGTGATGGAAAACACCATATATTTT.